Sequencing of this TCR beta chain was carried out in a study of Ad26.COV2.S vaccination and SARS-CoV-2 variants. Regarding the study as a whole: Responses of T cells in total may have been underestimated by the TCR breadth and depth analyses.

There are 15 residues in the CDR3. Trimming cost V 8 bases and J 1 base, with 16 bases left between them. Germline V gives CDR1 KGHSH, CDR2 LQKENI. A note on this clone: Antigen: not known.

Sequencing used immunoSEQ multiplex PCR; TCRdb keeps in-frame clones, though not all of them. The sample carries roughly 460,000 clones, roughly nine tenths recorded once. Treatment given: around 19 received Ad26.COV2.S at low or high dose, single or two shots; about 5 received placebo; per-sample allocation not given. Samples analyzed were those drawn on day 63 after the first vaccine or placebo injection. V usage is TRBV18 and J usage is TRBJ2-3; D unclear. This clonotype was sampled from a person between 18 and 65 years old who received the Ad26.COV2.S COVID-19 vaccine or a placebo. Here the sequenced sample was peripheral blood, taken in a trial of Ad26.COV2.S vaccine versus placebo. The CDR3 DNA is TGTGCCAGCCACGCGGCTGTACAACGCACAGATACGCAGTATTTT. Amino acids: CASHAAVQRTDTQYF.